This T cell receptor (beta chain) was recorded in a study of shared clonotypes between healthy human individuals (dated by TCRdb to 2019 to 2021). Looking at the study overall: The cohort included three men and a couple of women between 18 and 49 years of age. To estimate repertoire size and how much clonotypes are shared between individuals, the study performed deep sequencing of blood TCR repertoires from about five healthy adults. To increase sequencing depth and limit assay-specific biases, different laboratories used diverse techniques to prepare libraries and sequence TCR repertoires. Each donor's leukapheresis produced roughly between roughly 0.85 and 9.5 billion PBMCs. For each donor, CD4 naive and CD4 memory were each given three plates, CD8 naive was given two plates, and CD8 memory was given one plate. Results and caveats for the whole study, not just this receptor: Sampling was limited to blood, and TCR repertoires in tissue likely differ from TCR repertoires in blood. Pairwise subsampling indicated that sequencing depth was expected to affect the degree of clonotype sharing among donors. About 5% of naive CD4, 3% to 4% of naive CD8, 2% to 2.5% of memory CD4, and 0.4% of memory CD8 clonotypes were shared across several donors. Even with the large sequencing depth, rarefaction of the sorted-subset datasets indicated that sequencing was incomplete. Clonotypes shared by all four sorted-subset donors showed higher generation probabilities than non-shared clonotypes. The small number of donors limited the genetic and exposure-history diversity represented. Larger estimated clonotype richness was generally found for naive subsets than for memory subsets.

Comment on this clone: Its antigen remains undetermined. Base qualities were left out, and no much larger clone turns up one base away. In the same sample, other DNA sequences code for this CDR3.

CD8 naive samples consisted of CD45RO-negative cells that were positively selected for CCR7, yielding a CD45RA+CCR7+ population without TemRA cells. Healthy HIV-negative adults with no recently reported acute infections or vaccinations were included as donors. All donors were Caucasian adults living in Nashville, Tennessee, USA. Blood was obtained by leukapheresis, after which PBMCs were separated by Ficoll-Histopaque density gradient centrifugation and cryopreserved in liquid nitrogen vapor phase. Analytical flow cytometry was used to check the purity and quantity of every magnetically sorted T cell population. Genomic DNA was isolated from each sorted fraction and quantified by UV absorbance on a Nanodrop 2000c. Using the deep immunoSEQ assay, multiplex PCR amplified TCR CDR3 regions from genomic DNA. Extracted genomic DNA from each cell subset was spread evenly across all wells of several immunoSEQ 96-well plates, with each plate serving as a replicate. For sorted subsets, about 0.2 ug genomic DNA, equal to 30,000 or so T cell genomes, was loaded into each replicate PCR. Purified libraries were quantified with a Qubit 3.0 fluorometer, sized on a Bioanalyzer 2100, and re-quantified with the KAPA Library Quantification kit. Every immunoSEQ 96-well plate was sequenced on a separate single-read 150-cycle Illumina NextSeq 550 flow cell. Per the source publication's procedure: Because the immunoSEQ output included only junctional sequences and no quality scores, the filtering could not be the same as the filtering used for full-length reads. To assign V/J genes and CDR3, sequences were annotated against IMGT germline references using PyIR, a Python wrapper for IgBLAST v1.9. Reads with weak V/J assignments (E-value above 1e-6), missing CDR3, stop codons, out-of-frame junctions, or ambiguous translated residues were removed. A V3J clonotype was defined by an identical inferred V gene, J gene, and CDR3 amino acid sequence. Percentage overlap between repertoires was computed as shared unique clonotypes divided by the size of the smaller repertoire. RTK rarefaction, the Chao1 estimator, and Recon v2.1 estimates of unobserved clonotypes were used to assess repertoire richness. For all TCRbeta clonotypes obtained by the gDNA method from a handful of donors, generation probabilities were computed with OLGA. This immuneACCESS table, as held by TCRdb, lists in-frame sequences with V and J called but not all clones. Of the missing ones, under half trace to an unresolved V gene in checked studies; the others have no known cause. The D gene and trimming were derived from the DNA, and the V and J assignments and clone size from that table. This sample has around 650,000 clones in its table, and 96% of those were observed once. The ten largest account for 0.11% of the sample.

Specimen: naive CD8+ T cells sorted from blood. The cell subset or site label of this sample denotes: CD45RA+CCR7+. This TCR came from a woman between 25 and 40 years old in good health.

For the CDR3, the sequence is CASSFGTANYGYTF. The DNA sequence follows: TGTGCCAGCAGTTTTGGCACAGCTAACTATGGCTACACCTTC. The chain couples TRBV28 to TRBJ1-2; no D segment can be confidently identified. CDR1 and CDR2 (MDHEN, SYDVKM) derive from the germline V gene. Trimming removed 3 bases from V and 0 bases from J, leaving 8 bases between the germline ends. Counted from cysteine to phenylalanine, this CDR3 has 14 amino acids. The kept DNA is CDR3 alone, 42 bases in frame from the first base.